Below are 22 T cell receptor beta chains sequenced from a single sample in a study of blood T cell repertoires in COVID-19. Some clones are missing from TCRdb's copy, which holds only in-frame ones; the method was immunoSEQ multiplex PCR. This table holds hundreds of thousands of clones, 90% found once. Sequencing was carried out using PBMCs or T cells enriched from blood (not recorded which). Every receptor here comes from a man over 45 who had been exposed to COVID-19.

The chain uses TRBV11-2 and TRBJ1-6; perhaps TRBD1 as D (5 bases). CDR1 and CDR2 (germline): SGHAT, FQNNGV. V was pared by 5 bases and J by 11 bases, with 16 bases between. The CDR3 runs 14 residues. The CDR3 DNA is TGTGCCAGCAGCACCCGACAGAGTTGGCCACCCCTCCACTTT. It yields the protein CASSTRQSWPPLHF.

This clone has only a few counts. This chain uses TRBV6-1 with TRBJ1-5; D gene uncertain. CDR3 length: 15 amino acids. Between the trimmed V and J ends, which lost 0 bases and 0 bases, there was a span of 6 bases. Germline V gene data show CDR1 as MNHNS and CDR2 as SASEGT. CDR3 amino acids: CASSEAALSNQPQHF. The DNA for the CDR3 is TGTGCCAGCAGTGAAGCCGCGCTTAGCAATCAGCCCCAGCATTTT.

CDR3 amino acids: CASSPTGDTQYF. The CDR3, as DNA: TGTGCCAGCAGTCCGACAGGGGATACGCAGTATTTT. V gene TRBV3-1 (or the pseudogene TRBV3-2) combines with J gene TRBJ2-3; 7 bases are a match to TRBD1. V trimming: 6 bases; J trimming: 6 bases; junction bases outside the gene matches: 3. This CDR3 is 12 amino acids long. CDR1 and CDR2 from the germline V gene are LGHDT and YNNKEL (reference sequence).

The count of this clone is one. The J gene is TRBJ1-6, the V gene TRBV5-1; perhaps TRBD1 as D (6 bases). The CDR3 is made up of 15 amino acids. Trimming stripped 1 base from V and 6 bases from J, with 11 bases between. Germline V gene data show CDR1 as SGHRS and CDR2 as YFSETQ. The CDR3: CASSLTDRTNSPLHF. CDR3 nucleotide sequence: TGCGCCAGCAGCTTGACCGACAGGACTAATTCACCCCTCCACTTT.

The DNA of the CDR3 is TGTGCCAGCAGCGCGACAGAGGGACAGCACTATGGCTACACCTTC. It translates to CASSATEGQHYGYTF. The chain has TRBV7-3 and TRBJ1-2, with 7 bases matching TRBD1. Losses at the gene ends were 5 bases for V and 3 bases for J; bases not matched to a gene: 9. The CDR3 loop spans 15 amino acids. Germline values: CDR1 SGHTA, CDR2 FQGTGA.

A remark on this clone: A read error may produce the germline difference seen at one junction end. Here the CDR3 reads CSSGSGNQPQHF. DNA for the CDR3: TGTTCCAGCGGTAGTGGCAATCAGCCCCAGCATTTT. This chain joins TRBV7-9 and TRBJ1-5; D not certain. Germline V gives CDR1 SEHNR, CDR2 FQNEAQ (reference sequence). CDR3 length: 12 amino acids. Combining the CDR3 with reference TRBV7-9 and TRBJ1-5 gives the whole variable domain DTGVSQNPRHKITKRGQNVTFRCDPISEHNRLYWYRQTLGQGPEFLTYFQNEAQLEKSRLLSDRFSAERPKGSFSTLEIQRTEQGDSAMYLCSSGSGNQPQHFGDGTRLSIL.

The rearrangement uses TRBV11-2 and TRBJ1-1; TRBD1 aligns across 7 bases. The CDR3 extends over 13 amino acids. Per the germline V gene, CDR1 is SGHAT and CDR2 is FQNNGV. The V segment lost 2 bases and the J segment 4 bases; nucleotides outside the gene matches: 1. DNA for the CDR3: TGTGCCAGCAGCTTACAGGGGGTCACTGAAGCTTTCTTT. Its translation is CASSLQGVTEAFF.

V and J are TRBV14 and TRBJ2-3; 8 bases are shared with TRBD2. Unmatched junction bases numbered 21, after V lost 5 bases and J lost 5 bases. CDR3 size: 19 residues. CDR1 is SGHDN, CDR2 FVKESK, per germline. The DNA for the CDR3 is TGTGCCAGCAGCTCGAAGCGGCTGGGTTGGCGGGGGGCAATAGATACGCAGTATTTT. It is translated as CASSSKRLGWRGAIDTQYF.

The rearrangement links TRBV27 to TRBJ1-6, with D uncertain. Germline assignment: CDR1 MNHEY and CDR2 SMNVEV (reference sequence). V dropped 3 bases and J dropped 4 bases, with 7 bases sitting between them. The CDR3 is 14 amino acids. Here the CDR3 DNA reads TGTGCCAGCAGTTTCGGGGTTTATAATTCACCCCTCCACTTT. It codes for CASSFGVYNSPLHF.

V usage is TRBV9 and J usage is TRBJ2-7; 9 nucleotides agree with TRBD2. CDR3 length: 16 residues. Losses at the gene ends were 0 bases for V and 2 bases for J; bases not matched to a gene: 6. Germline values: CDR1 SGDLS, CDR2 YYNGEE. CDR3 residues: CASSVDSGRLTYEQYF. The CDR3 DNA is TGTGCCAGCAGCGTAGATAGCGGGAGACTTACCTACGAGCAGTACTTC. Using reference TRBV9 and TRBJ2-7 for the parts outside the CDR3, the full variable domain is DSGVTQTPKHLITATGQRVTLRCSPRSGDLSVYWYQQSLDQGLQFLIQYYNGEERAKGNILERFSAQQFPDLHSELNLSSLELGDSALYFCASSVDSGRLTYEQYFGPGTRLTVT.

V gene TRBV7-6 combines with J gene TRBJ2-7, with D possibly being TRBD1 (5 bases). The CDR3 is made up of 15 amino acids. CDR1 is SGHVS and CDR2 is FNYEAQ in the germline V gene. Trimming took off 2 bases at V and 0 bases at J, with 11 bases between the two ends. The CDR3 region is CASSLFPGLSYEQYF. CDR3 nucleotide sequence: TGTGCCAGCAGCTTATTCCCAGGGCTCTCCTACGAGCAGTACTTC.

V gene TRBV7-8 combines with J gene TRBJ1-2; D might be TRBD1 (6 bases). V was pared by 4 bases and J by 4 bases, with 19 bases between. Germline lookup yields CDR1 SGHVS and CDR2 FQNEAQ. This CDR3 has 16 amino acids. The CDR3 region is CASSSGGQLGIYGYTF. CDR3 coding DNA: TGTGCCAGCAGCTCTGGTGGACAGCTGGGGATCTATGGCTACACCTTC. Full variable domain (remainder filled in from reference TRBV7-8 and TRBJ1-2): GAGVSQSPRYKVAKRGQDVALRCDPISGHVSLFWYQQALGQGPEFLTYFQNEAQLDKSGLPSDRFFAERPEGSVSTLKIQRTQQEDSAVYLCASSSGGQLGIYGYTFGSGTRLTVV.

The chain is built from TRBV7-6 and TRBJ1-1, with 7 bases lining up with TRBD1. CDR1 is SGHVS and CDR2 is FNYEAQ in the germline V gene. The trim removed 2 bases at V and 5 bases at J, leaving 5 bases unmatched. This CDR3 comprises 14 residues. The CDR3 protein is CASSLKGAGTEAFF. CDR3 in DNA: TGTGCCAGCAGCTTAAAGGGGGCCGGAACTGAAGCTTTCTTT.

Remarks on this clone: The same CDR3 is also encoded by other DNA sequences in this sample. The chain has TRBV7-9 and TRBJ1-6; the match to TRBD1 covers 7 bases. The germline V gene encodes CDR1 SEHNR and CDR2 FQNEAQ (reference sequence). This CDR3 contains 14 residues. The V segment lost 1 base and the J segment 9 bases; nucleotides outside the gene matches: 3. In nucleotides, the CDR3 is TGTGCCAGCAGCTTAGAAGGGGGCGGTTCACCCCTCCACTTT. This sequence encodes CASSLEGGGSPLHF. The full variable domain, its missing parts supplied by reference TRBV7-9 and TRBJ1-6, is DTGVSQNPRHKITKRGQNVTFRCDPISEHNRLYWYRQTLGQGPEFLTYFQNEAQLEKSRLLSDRFSAERPKGSFSTLEIQRTEQGDSAMYLCASSLEGGGSPLHFGNGTRLTVT.

This sequence joins TRBV2 and TRBJ1-5, with D unclear. V was cut by 1 base and J by 5 bases, with 12 bases left in between. This CDR3 contains 15 residues. Germline assignment: CDR1 SNHLY and CDR2 FYNNEI. CDR3 amino acids: CASSEGAPMDQPQHF. The CDR3 bases are TGTGCCAGCAGTGAAGGGGCTCCGATGGATCAGCCCCAGCATTTT.

This clone was recorded only once. The chain employs TRBV10-3 and TRBJ1-2; no clear D gene. CDR3 size: 14 residues. Germline CDR1 is ENHRY and CDR2 is SYGVKD. V was clipped by 4 bases and J by 0 bases, with 9 bases between them. The CDR3 loop reads CAISATRANYGYTF. The DNA of the CDR3 is TGTGCCATCAGTGCGACACGAGCTAACTATGGCTACACCTTC.

This chain uses TRBV30 with TRBJ2-1; 9 bases are a match to TRBD2. Germline CDR1 is GTSNPN and CDR2 is SVGIG (reference sequence). The V segment lost 0 bases and the J segment 9 bases; nucleotides outside the gene matches: 9. The CDR3 covers 15 residues. CDR3 region: CAWSVPRGGLIEQFF. The CDR3 bases are TGTGCCTGGAGTGTACCGCGGGGGGGCCTGATTGAGCAGTTCTTC.

This chain joins TRBV7-8 and TRBJ1-2; 8 bases match TRBD1. The germline V gene has CDR1 SGHVS and CDR2 FQNEAQ. Trimming removed 1 base from V and 8 bases from J; junction bases left unmatched: 9. This CDR3 is built from 15 residues. CDR3 amino acids: CASSLVAGGAKGYTF. The DNA for the CDR3 is TGTGCCAGCAGCTTAGTGGCAGGGGGCGCCAAGGGCTACACCTTC. Full variable domain (remainder filled in from reference TRBV7-8 and TRBJ1-2): GAGVSQSPRYKVAKRGQDVALRCDPISGHVSLFWYQQALGQGPEFLTYFQNEAQLDKSGLPSDRFFAERPEGSVSTLKIQRTQQEDSAVYLCASSLVAGGAKGYTFGSGTRLTVV.

This clone has just one count. The chain employs TRBV18 and TRBJ1-1; D is uncertain. Germline CDR1 reads KGHSH; CDR2 reads LQKENI. There are 18 residues in the CDR3. V lost 3 bases, J lost 1 base, and 21 bases lay in between. The CDR3 sequence is CASSPRRSMEKANTEAFF. The CDR3 DNA reads TGTGCCAGCTCACCGCGCAGGTCGATGGAAAAGGCGAACACTGAAGCTTTCTTT.

This chain links TRBV7-8 with TRBJ2-7; D uncertain. This CDR3 contains 11 residues. CDR1 is SGHVS and CDR2 is FQNEAQ in the germline V gene. V was cut by 3 bases and J by 4 bases, with 4 bases left in between. The CDR3 DNA reads TGTGCCAGCAGCTTTATGTACGAGCAGTACTTC. It specifies CASSFMYEQYF.

V usage is TRBV18 and J usage is TRBJ1-1, with 7 bases matching TRBD1. J gave up 5 bases and V 1 base, and 7 bases lay outside the gene matches. CDR3 length equals 15 residues. Germline CDR1 reads KGHSH; CDR2 reads LQKENI. The CDR3 nucleotides read TGTGCCAGCTCACCACGGACAGGAAAGTTTACTGAAGCTTTCTTT. Its protein is CASSPRTGKFTEAFF.

This clone was detected a few times. The chain uses TRBV19 and TRBJ2-2, with 9 nucleotides matching TRBD2. V shed 6 bases, J shed 8 bases, and the junction held 4 bases outside the gene matches. This CDR3 contains 13 residues. Germline assignment: CDR1 LNHDA and CDR2 SQIVND (reference sequence). Here the CDR3 reads CASSGSGRGELFF. In DNA, the CDR3 is TGTGCCAGTAGCGGGAGCGGGAGGGGGGAGCTGTTTTTT.